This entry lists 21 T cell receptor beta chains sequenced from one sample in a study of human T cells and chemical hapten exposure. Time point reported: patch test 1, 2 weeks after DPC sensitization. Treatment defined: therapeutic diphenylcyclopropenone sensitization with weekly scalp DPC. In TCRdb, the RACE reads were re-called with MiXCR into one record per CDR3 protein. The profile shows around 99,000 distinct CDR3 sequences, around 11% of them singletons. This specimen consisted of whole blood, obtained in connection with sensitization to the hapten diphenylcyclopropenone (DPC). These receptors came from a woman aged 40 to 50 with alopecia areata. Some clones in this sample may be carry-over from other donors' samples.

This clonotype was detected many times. CDR3 amino acids: CASIGQGNSPLHF. CDR3 nucleotide sequence: TGTGCCAGCATCGGCCAGGGTAATTCACCCCTCCACTTT. The chain combines TRBV6-1 with TRBJ1-6; D is perhaps TRBD1 (5 bases). V lost 7 bases, J lost 6 bases, and 10 bases lay in between. The CDR3 contains 13 residues. Germline V lookup: CDR1 MNHNS, CDR2 SASEGT.

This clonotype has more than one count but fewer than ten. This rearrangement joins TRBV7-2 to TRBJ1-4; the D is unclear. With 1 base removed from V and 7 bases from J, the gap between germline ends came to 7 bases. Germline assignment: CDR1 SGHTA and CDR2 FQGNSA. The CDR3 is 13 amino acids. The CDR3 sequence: CASSLGRREKLFF. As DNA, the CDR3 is TGTGCCAGCAGCTTAGGCCGGCGTGAAAAACTGTTTTTT.

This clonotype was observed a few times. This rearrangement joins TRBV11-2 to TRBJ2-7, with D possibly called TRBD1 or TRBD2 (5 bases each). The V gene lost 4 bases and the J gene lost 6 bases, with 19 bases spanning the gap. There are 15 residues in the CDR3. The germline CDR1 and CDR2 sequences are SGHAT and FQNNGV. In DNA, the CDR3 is TGTGCCAGCAGCTCTCGAAGATGGGACGCCTCCGAGCAGTACTTC. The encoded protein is CASSSRRWDASEQYF.

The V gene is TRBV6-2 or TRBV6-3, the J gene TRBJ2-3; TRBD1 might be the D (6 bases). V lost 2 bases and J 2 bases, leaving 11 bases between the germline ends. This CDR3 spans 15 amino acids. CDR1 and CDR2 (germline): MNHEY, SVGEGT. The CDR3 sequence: CASSYGDTDTDTQYF. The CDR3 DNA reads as TGTGCCAGCAGTTACGGGGACACCGACACAGATACGCAGTATTTT.

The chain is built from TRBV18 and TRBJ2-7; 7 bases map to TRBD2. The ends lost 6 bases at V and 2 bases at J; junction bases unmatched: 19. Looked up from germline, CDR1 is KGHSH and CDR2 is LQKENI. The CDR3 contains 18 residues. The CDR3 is CASSPSSGVLAEAYEQYF. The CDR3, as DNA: TGTGCCAGCTCGCCTAGCTCAGGTGTGCTAGCGGAAGCCTACGAGCAGTACTTC.

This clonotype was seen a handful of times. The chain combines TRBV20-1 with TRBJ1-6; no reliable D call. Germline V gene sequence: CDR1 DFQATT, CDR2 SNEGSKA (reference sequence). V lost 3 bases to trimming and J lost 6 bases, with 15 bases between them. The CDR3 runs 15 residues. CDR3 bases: TGCAGTGCTAGTCTTAACCTCTTAACTAATTCACCCCTCCACTTT. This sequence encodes CSASLNLLTNSPLHF.

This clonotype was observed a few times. CDR3 in amino acids: CASSSRTGRTQYF. DNA of the CDR3: TGTGCCAGCAGCTCCCGGACAGGGAGGACCCAGTACTTC. The chain combines TRBV11-2 with TRBJ2-5, with TRBD1 identical over 8 bases. The CDR3 has 13 amino acids. V lost 4 bases and J lost 7; bases outside the gene matches: 5. The germline V gene encodes CDR1 SGHAT and CDR2 FQNNGV.

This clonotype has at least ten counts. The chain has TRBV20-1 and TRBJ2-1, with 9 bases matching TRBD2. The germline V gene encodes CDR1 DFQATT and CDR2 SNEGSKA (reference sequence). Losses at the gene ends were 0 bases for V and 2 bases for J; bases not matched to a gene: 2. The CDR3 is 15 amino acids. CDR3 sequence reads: CSARDSGRTYNEQFF. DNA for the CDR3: TGCAGTGCTAGAGACAGCGGGAGGACCTACAATGAGCAGTTCTTC.

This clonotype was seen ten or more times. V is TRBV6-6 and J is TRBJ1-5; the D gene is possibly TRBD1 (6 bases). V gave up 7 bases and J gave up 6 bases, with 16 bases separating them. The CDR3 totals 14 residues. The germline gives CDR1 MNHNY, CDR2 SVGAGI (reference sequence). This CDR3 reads CASNPQGGGQPQHF. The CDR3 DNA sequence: TGTGCCAGCAATCCACAGGGAGGGGGTCAGCCCCAGCATTTT.

The DNA of the CDR3 is TGTGCCAGCAGCCCGGGACTAGCGGAGGCCTGCGAGCAGTACTTC. Encoded protein: CASSPGLAEACEQYF. The V gene is TRBV5-6, the J gene TRBJ2-7, with TRBD2 identical over 11 bases. From germline, CDR1 is SGHDT and CDR2 YYEEEE. This CDR3 comprises 15 residues. Unmatched junction bases numbered 9, after V lost 4 bases and J lost 6 bases.

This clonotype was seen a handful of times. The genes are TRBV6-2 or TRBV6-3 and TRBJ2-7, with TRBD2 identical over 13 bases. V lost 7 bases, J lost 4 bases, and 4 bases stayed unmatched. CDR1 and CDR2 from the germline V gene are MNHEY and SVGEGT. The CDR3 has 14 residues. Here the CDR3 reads CASNPGLAGYEQYF. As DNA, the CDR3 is TGTGCCAGCAATCCGGGACTAGCGGGATACGAGCAGTACTTC.

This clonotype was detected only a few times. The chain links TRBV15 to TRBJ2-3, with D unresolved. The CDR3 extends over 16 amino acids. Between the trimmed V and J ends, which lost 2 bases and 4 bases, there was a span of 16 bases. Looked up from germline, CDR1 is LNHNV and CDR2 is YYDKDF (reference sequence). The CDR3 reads CATSRNTMVFSDTQYF. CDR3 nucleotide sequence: TGTGCCACCAGCAGAAATACAATGGTATTTTCAGATACGCAGTATTTT.

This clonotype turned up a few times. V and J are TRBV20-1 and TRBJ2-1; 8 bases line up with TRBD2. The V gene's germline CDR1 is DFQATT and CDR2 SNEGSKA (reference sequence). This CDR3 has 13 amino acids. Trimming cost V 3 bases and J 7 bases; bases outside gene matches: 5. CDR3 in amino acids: CSARALAVNEQFF. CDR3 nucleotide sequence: TGCAGTGCTAGGGCACTAGCGGTAAATGAGCAGTTCTTC.

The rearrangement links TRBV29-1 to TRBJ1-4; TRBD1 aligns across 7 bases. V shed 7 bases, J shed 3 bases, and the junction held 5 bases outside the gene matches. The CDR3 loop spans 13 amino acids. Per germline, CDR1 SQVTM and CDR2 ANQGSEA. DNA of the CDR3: TGCAGCGGAGCCGGGACAGCTAATGAAAAACTGTTTTTT. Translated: CSGAGTANEKLFF.

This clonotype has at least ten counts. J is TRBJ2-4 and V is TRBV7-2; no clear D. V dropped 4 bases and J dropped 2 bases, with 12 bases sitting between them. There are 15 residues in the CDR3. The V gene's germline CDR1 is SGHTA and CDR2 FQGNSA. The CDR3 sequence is CASSSPVAPKNIQYF. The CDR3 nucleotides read TGTGCCAGCAGCTCCCCCGTTGCACCCAAAAACATTCAGTACTTC.

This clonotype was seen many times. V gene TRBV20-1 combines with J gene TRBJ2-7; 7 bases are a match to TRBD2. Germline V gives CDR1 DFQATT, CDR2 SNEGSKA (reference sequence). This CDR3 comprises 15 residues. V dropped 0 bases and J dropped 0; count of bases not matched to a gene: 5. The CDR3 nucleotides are TGCAGTGCTAGAGATGGGGGGACTACCTCCTACGAGCAGTACTTC. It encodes CSARDGGTTSYEQYF.

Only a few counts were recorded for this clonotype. CDR3 nucleotide sequence: TGTGCCACCAGTGATTCGGCGGGAGGGCCGAGGTACGAGCAGTACTTC. This sequence encodes CATSDSAGGPRYEQYF. V usage is TRBV24-1 and J usage is TRBJ2-7; 9 bases line up with TRBD2. Trimming at V came to 2 bases and at J to 4 bases, leaving 8 bases not matched to a gene. CDR1 and CDR2 from the germline V gene are KGHDR and SFDVKD. The CDR3 covers 16 residues.

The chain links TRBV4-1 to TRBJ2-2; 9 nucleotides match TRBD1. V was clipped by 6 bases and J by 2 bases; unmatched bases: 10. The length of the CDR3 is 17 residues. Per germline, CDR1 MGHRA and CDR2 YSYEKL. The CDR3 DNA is TGCGCCAGCAGTCCGACAGGGGGGTTTCGAAACACCGGGGAGCTGTTTTTT. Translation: CASSPTGGFRNTGELFF.

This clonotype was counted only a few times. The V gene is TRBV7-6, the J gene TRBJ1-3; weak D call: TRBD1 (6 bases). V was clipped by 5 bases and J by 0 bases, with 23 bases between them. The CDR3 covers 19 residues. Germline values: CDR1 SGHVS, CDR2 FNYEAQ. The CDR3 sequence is CASSAQIPAGTFSGNTIYF. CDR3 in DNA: TGTGCCAGCAGCGCCCAGATACCGGCGGGGACATTCTCTGGAAACACCATATATTTT.

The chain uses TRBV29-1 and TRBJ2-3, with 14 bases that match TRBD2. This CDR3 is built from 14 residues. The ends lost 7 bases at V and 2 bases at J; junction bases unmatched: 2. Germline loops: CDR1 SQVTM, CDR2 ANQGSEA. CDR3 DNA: TGCAGCGGGGGACTAGCGGGAGACACAGATACGCAGTATTTT. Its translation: CSGGLAGDTDTQYF.

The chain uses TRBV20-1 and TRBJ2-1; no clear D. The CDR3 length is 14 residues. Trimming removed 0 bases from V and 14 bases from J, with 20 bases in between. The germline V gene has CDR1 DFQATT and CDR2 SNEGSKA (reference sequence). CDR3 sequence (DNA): TGCAGTGCTAGAGATCGGGTCGTTACAATATTGGAGTTCTTC. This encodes CSARDRVVTILEFF.